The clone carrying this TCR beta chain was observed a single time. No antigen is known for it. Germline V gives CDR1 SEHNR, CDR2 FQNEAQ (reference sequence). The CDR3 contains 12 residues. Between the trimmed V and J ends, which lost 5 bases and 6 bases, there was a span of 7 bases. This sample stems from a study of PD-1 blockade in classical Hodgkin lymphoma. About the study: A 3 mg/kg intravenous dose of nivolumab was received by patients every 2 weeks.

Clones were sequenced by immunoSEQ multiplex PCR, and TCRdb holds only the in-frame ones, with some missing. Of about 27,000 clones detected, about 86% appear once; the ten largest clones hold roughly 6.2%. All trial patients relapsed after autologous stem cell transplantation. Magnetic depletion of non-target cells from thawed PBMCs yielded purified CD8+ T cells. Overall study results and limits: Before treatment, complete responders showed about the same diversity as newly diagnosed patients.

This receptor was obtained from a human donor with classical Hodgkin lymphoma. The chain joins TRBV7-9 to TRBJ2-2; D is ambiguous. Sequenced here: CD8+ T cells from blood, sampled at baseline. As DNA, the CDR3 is TGTGCCAGCAGCCCCCCTCCCGGGGAGCTGTTTTTT. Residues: CASSPPPGELFF. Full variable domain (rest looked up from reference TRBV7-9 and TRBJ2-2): DTGVSQNPRHKITKRGQNVTFRCDPISEHNRLYWYRQTLGQGPEFLTYFQNEAQLEKSRLLSDRFSAERPKGSFSTLEIQRTEQGDSAMYLCASSPPPGELFFGEGSRLTVL.